A single sample is the source of the 28 T cell receptor beta chains below, sequenced in a study of OX40 agonist ivuxolimab in advanced cancers. Some clones are missing from TCRdb's copy, which holds only in-frame ones; the method was immunoSEQ multiplex PCR. This sample has about 80,000 clones, with 90% found just once. The source was CD4+ or CD8+ T cells sorted from blood, collected in a trial of the OX40 agonist ivuxolimab. These receptor sequences come from an adult with an advanced solid tumor such as melanoma, head and neck, liver or kidney cancer.

Only a few counts were recorded for this clone. The chain joins TRBV18 to TRBJ2-3; D is ambiguous. The CDR3 sequence is 14 residues long. CDR1 is KGHSH and CDR2 is LQKENI in the germline V gene. V was cut by 0 bases and J by 6 bases, with 10 bases left in between. The CDR3 is CASSPPEWRDTQYF. The CDR3 DNA sequence: TGTGCCAGCTCACCACCGGAGTGGCGGGATACGCAGTATTTT.

The chain employs TRBV5-1 and TRBJ2-1; no clear D gene. The CDR3 consists of 12 residues. Germline V lookup: CDR1 SGHRS, CDR2 YFSETQ. V shed 3 bases and J shed 4 bases, with 5 bases lying between them. CDR3 sequence reads: CASSSFYNEQFF. The CDR3 DNA is TGCGCCAGCAGCTCGTTTTACAATGAGCAGTTCTTC.

This CDR3 is CASSRTSGRPNEQFF. The CDR3 nucleotides read TGTGCCAGCAGCAGGACTAGCGGGAGGCCAAATGAGCAGTTCTTC. The genes are TRBV7-2 and TRBJ2-1; TRBD2 agrees at 14 bases. This CDR3 has 15 residues. Germline V gene data show CDR1 as SGHTA and CDR2 as FQGNSA. After removal of 5 bases from V and 7 bases from J, the junction contained 4 bases not matched to a gene.

The gene calls are TRBV4-2 and TRBJ2-6; D is unclear. Trimming removed 4 bases from V and 0 bases from J, with 13 bases in between. The CDR3 is made up of 17 amino acids. Germline V gene data show CDR1 as LGHNA and CDR2 as YNFKEQ. This CDR3 is CASSPGLESSGANVLTF. As DNA, the CDR3 is TGTGCCAGCAGCCCCGGCCTCGAGAGCTCTGGGGCCAACGTCCTGACTTTC.

About this clone: Relative to the germline gene, one junction end is altered; a read error may explain this. Other DNA variants within this sample encode the same CDR3. The chain is built from TRBV6-5 and TRBJ1-1, with D unclear. Looked up from germline, CDR1 is MNHEY and CDR2 is SVGAGI. The CDR3 consists of 15 residues. The CDR3 here is CASTPPGQPNTEAFF. The CDR3 nucleotides are TGTGCTAGCACCCCCCCCGGTCAGCCGAACACTGAAGCTTTCTTT.

The V call is TRBV7-6, the J call TRBJ2-6; D remains ambiguous. Between the trimmed V and J ends, which lost 7 bases and 0 bases, there was a span of 10 bases. Germline V CDR1 and CDR2: SGHVS, FNYEAQ. The CDR3 sequence is 15 residues long. CDR3 loop: CASTLSGSGANVLTF. Here the CDR3 DNA reads TGTGCCAGCACCCTTAGTGGCTCTGGGGCCAACGTCCTGACTTTC.

The chain is built from TRBV5-6 and TRBJ2-3; 12 nucleotides agree with TRBD2. Germline CDR1 and CDR2: SGHDT and YYEEEE. V lost 4 bases, J lost 3 bases, and 3 bases stayed unmatched. This CDR3 is 15 amino acids long. The DNA of the CDR3 is TGTGCCAGCAGCCAAGGGACTAGCGGGACAGATACGCAGTATTTT. As protein: CASSQGTSGTDTQYF. Full variable domain (missing parts from reference TRBV5-6 and TRBJ2-3): DAGVTQSPTHLIKTRGQQVTLRCSPKSGHDTVSWYQQALGQGPQFIFQYYEEEERQRGNFPDRFSGHQFPNYSSELNVNALLLGDSALYLCASSQGTSGTDTQYFGPGTRLTVL.

The chain's CDR3 is CASTRFRGEREYQETQYF. The CDR3 DNA sequence: TGCGCCAGCACTAGGTTTCGCGGAGAGCGGGAGTACCAAGAGACCCAGTACTTC. The V call is TRBV4-1, the J call TRBJ2-5, with 8 bases identical to TRBD2. This CDR3 spans 18 amino acids. Germline values: CDR1 MGHRA, CDR2 YSYEKL. The V segment lost 7 bases and the J segment 0 bases; nucleotides outside the gene matches: 16.

The chain couples TRBV5-1 to TRBJ1-1; D uncertain. The CDR3 loop spans 17 amino acids. V dropped 0 bases and J dropped 3 bases, with 18 bases sitting between them. The germline gives CDR1 SGHRS, CDR2 YFSETQ. The CDR3: CASSLAEGQFRDTEAFF. As DNA, the CDR3 is TGCGCCAGCAGCTTGGCCGAGGGCCAGTTCCGGGACACTGAAGCTTTCTTT. Full variable domain (outside the CDR3, taken from reference TRBV5-1 and TRBJ1-1): KAGVTQTPRYLIKTRGQQVTLSCSPISGHRSVSWYQQTPGQGLQFLFEYFSETQRNKGNFPGRFSGRQFSNSRSEMNVSTLELGDSALYLCASSLAEGQFRDTEAFFGQGTRLTVV.

CDR3 sequence: CASSSVTGAEAFF. CDR3 in DNA: TGTGCCAGCAGCTCGGTAACGGGCGCTGAAGCTTTCTTT. The V and J genes are TRBV11-2 and TRBJ1-1; D gene uncertain. The CDR3 runs to 13 residues. The V end lost 4 bases, the J end lost 6 bases, and 12 bases lay between the germline ends. CDR1 is SGHAT and CDR2 is FQNNGV in the germline V gene.

The chain has TRBV27 and TRBJ2-7; TRBD1 aligns across 7 bases. Unmatched junction bases numbered 3, after V lost 2 bases and J lost 5 bases. The V gene's germline CDR1 is MNHEY and CDR2 SMNVEV (reference sequence). This CDR3 is built from 13 residues. Here the CDR3 DNA reads TGTGCCAGCAGTTTAAAGGGGGCCAACGAGCAGTACTTC. It is translated as CASSLKGANEQYF.

The chain has TRBV19 and TRBJ1-4; 8 bases are shared with TRBD1. This CDR3 is built from 16 residues. Germline values: CDR1 LNHDA, CDR2 SQIVND (reference sequence). With V trimmed by 7 bases and J by 0 bases, 7 bases remained unmatched. The CDR3 nucleotides are TGTGCCAGTAAGGACAGGGCAGGAGCAACTAATGAAAAACTGTTTTTT. This translates into CASKDRAGATNEKLFF.

V and J are TRBV6-1 and TRBJ2-7, with TRBD2 identical over 10 bases. The CDR3 totals 15 residues. In germline, CDR1 is MNHNS, CDR2 SASEGT. V shed 8 bases and J 0 bases; nucleotides not matched to a gene: 7. The CDR3 region is CASVLAGATSYEQYF. DNA for the CDR3: TGTGCCAGCGTCCTAGCGGGAGCTACCTCCTACGAGCAGTACTTC.

The chain couples TRBV4-3 to TRBJ1-4, with 7 bases fitting TRBD1. The V and J ends lost 6 bases and 6 bases, in that order; junction bases with no gene match: 10. The CDR3 is 15 residues long. Germline V gene sequence: CDR1 LGHNA, CDR2 YSLEER. The CDR3 sequence: CASSLRGQSYEKLFF. The CDR3 nucleotides are TGCGCCAGCAGTCTTCGGGGACAGAGCTATGAAAAACTGTTTTTT.

This chain links TRBV21-1 with TRBJ2-3; the DNA was not compared with TRBD1, the D call given in the table. TRBV21-1 is a pseudogene locus. The CDR3 length is 16 residues. The CDR3 bases are TGTGCCAGCAGCAAAGTCAGTCCAGGGGGATTTTTTACGCAGTATTTT. This encodes CASSKVSPGGFFTQYF.

The chain has TRBV11-2 and TRBJ2-3; 14 bases fit TRBD2. V lost 3 bases, J lost 4 bases, and 3 bases stayed unmatched. Germline values: CDR1 SGHAT, CDR2 FQNNGV. The CDR3 loop spans 16 amino acids. The CDR3 reads CASSLGLAGDSDTQYF. The CDR3 coding sequence is TGTGCCAGCAGCTTGGGACTAGCGGGAGACTCAGATACGCAGTATTTT. Looking up the rest from reference TRBV11-2 and TRBJ2-3 gives the full variable domain: EAGVAQSPRYKIIEKRQSVAFWCNPISGHATLYWYQQILGQGPKLLIQFQNNGVVDDSQLPKDRFSAERLKGVDSTLKIQPAKLEDSAVYLCASSLGLAGDSDTQYFGPGTRLTVL.

The chain uses TRBV19 and TRBJ1-4; D perhaps matches TRBD1 (6 bases). Trimming left V 3 bases short and J 6 bases short, with 17 bases between. This CDR3 has 16 amino acids. Germline V gene sequence: CDR1 LNHDA, CDR2 SQIVND (reference sequence). In DNA, the CDR3 is TGTGCCAGTAGTATCTCGCGGACAGTTTTAGATGAAAAACTGTTTTTT. It codes for CASSISRTVLDEKLFF. The full variable domain, in which reference TRBV19 and TRBJ1-4 provide the parts outside the CDR3, is DGGITQSPKYLFRKEGQNVTLSCEQNLNHDAMYWYRQDPGQGLRLIYYSQIVNDFQKGDIAEGYSVSREKKESFPLTVTSAQKNPTAFYLCASSISRTVLDEKLFFGSGTQLSVL.

The chain is built from TRBV5-6 and TRBJ2-7, with D maybe TRBD1 (6 bases). V lost 4 bases and J lost 5, with 19 bases in between. This CDR3 has 15 amino acids. Germline-derived CDR1 and CDR2 are SGHDT and YYEEEE. In DNA, the CDR3 is TGTGCCAGCAGCACCGCTACAGGGAGACGGAACGAGCAGTACTTC. Translation: CASSTATGRRNEQYF.

This sequence joins TRBV5-4 and TRBJ1-5; a weak D match, TRBD1 (6 bases). The germline V gene has CDR1 SGHNT and CDR2 YYREEE (reference sequence). V lost 4 bases and J lost 3, with 14 bases in between. This CDR3 is 15 amino acids long. The CDR3 reads CASSRRQVPNQPQHF. The DNA of the CDR3 is TGTGCCAGCAGCCGAAGACAGGTCCCCAATCAGCCCCAGCATTTT.

Only one count was recorded for this clone. The chain joins TRBV19 to TRBJ2-3; 12 nucleotides line up with TRBD2. This CDR3 comprises 14 residues. Germline CDR1 is LNHDA and CDR2 is SQIVND (reference sequence). V was clipped by 6 bases and J by 4 bases; unmatched bases: 2. The CDR3 region has the DNA TGTGCCAGTAGGCTAGCGGGAGGGGCAGATACGCAGTATTTT. Its protein product is CASRLAGGADTQYF.

There are a few counts of this clone. The rearrangement uses TRBV21-1 and TRBJ2-5; the D call of TRBD2 is as the table states it, not checked on the DNA. TRBV21-1 is a listed pseudogene. The CDR3 sequence is 17 residues long. DNA of the CDR3: TGTGCCAGCAGCAAAGGGAAGTGTTTGGGGGGCCAAGAGACCCAGTACTTC. Its protein is CASSKGKCLGGQETQYF.

The V call is TRBV6-1, the J call TRBJ1-2; D perhaps matches TRBD1 (5 bases). Trimming shortened V by 5 bases and J by 7 bases, and 11 bases separated the two germline ends. The CDR3 consists of 12 residues. Germline V gene sequence: CDR1 MNHNS, CDR2 SASEGT. The chain's CDR3 is CASSMGPSGYTF. CDR3 sequence (DNA): TGTGCCAGCAGTATGGGACCCAGTGGCTACACCTTC.

The gene calls are TRBV30 and TRBJ1-4; 8 positions match TRBD1. V trimming: 3 bases; J trimming: 7 bases; junction bases outside the gene matches: 4. Germline V lookup: CDR1 GTSNPN, CDR2 SVGIG (reference sequence). The length of the CDR3 is 13 residues. The CDR3 loop is CAWSGQGGEKLFF. In DNA form, the CDR3 reads TGTGCCTGGAGCGGACAGGGTGGTGAAAAACTGTTTTTT.

The count of this clone is one. The rearrangement uses TRBV5-1 and TRBJ2-2; either TRBD1 or TRBD2 may fit D (5 bases each). CDR1 SGHRS and CDR2 YFSETQ come from the germline V gene. The CDR3 covers 17 residues. Deletions cut 4 bases from V and 5 bases from J, with 21 bases between. The CDR3 sequence: CASSVSSGPEGTGELFF. Here the CDR3 DNA reads TGCGCCAGCAGCGTTAGCTCAGGACCCGAGGGGACCGGGGAGCTGTTTTTT.

This chain uses TRBV28 with TRBJ2-2; D not certain. Trimming took off 5 bases at V and 0 bases at J, with 10 bases between the two ends. The CDR3 loop spans 15 amino acids. Germline assignment: CDR1 MDHEN and CDR2 SYDVKM. CDR3 protein: CASSPGSANTGELFF. CDR3 sequence (DNA): TGTGCCAGCAGTCCTGGGTCCGCGAACACCGGGGAGCTGTTTTTT.

The rearrangement joins TRBV2 to TRBJ1-5, with D possibly matching TRBD1 (5 bases). This CDR3 comprises 16 residues. V was cut by 0 bases and J by 1 base, with 10 bases left in between. The V gene's germline CDR1 is SNHLY and CDR2 FYNNEI. The CDR3 loop is CASSEAAGVSNQPQHF. For the CDR3, the DNA is TGTGCCAGCAGTGAAGCAGCGGGGGTGAGCAATCAGCCCCAGCATTTT. The whole variable domain, remainder taken from reference TRBV2 and TRBJ1-5, is EPEVTQTPSHQVTQMGQEVILRCVPISNHLYFYWYRQILGQKVEFLVSFYNNEISEKSEIFDDQFSVERPDGSNFTLKIRSTKLEDSAMYFCASSEAAGVSNQPQHFGDGTRLSIL.

The chain carries TRBV5-5 and TRBJ1-5; the D gene is possibly TRBD1 (5 bases). With 1 base removed from V and 7 bases from J, the gap between germline ends came to 9 bases. CDR1 SGHKS and CDR2 YYEKEE come from the germline V gene (reference sequence). The CDR3 runs 13 residues. Here the CDR3 reads CASSLSGSQPQHF. Written as DNA, the CDR3 is TGTGCCAGCAGCTTGTCAGGGAGCCAGCCCCAGCATTTT. The full variable domain, its missing parts supplied by reference TRBV5-5 and TRBJ1-5, is DAGVTQSPTHLIKTRGQQVTLRCSPISGHKSVSWYQQVLGQGPQFIFQYYEKEERGRGNFPDRFSARQFPNYSSELNVNALLLGDSALYLCASSLSGSQPQHFGDGTRLSIL.

The chain joins TRBV7-9 to TRBJ2-3; 11 bases agree with TRBD2. The trim removed 7 bases at V and 5 bases at J, leaving 5 bases unmatched. Germline lookup yields CDR1 SEHNR and CDR2 FQNEAQ (reference sequence). The CDR3 length is 14 residues. DNA for the CDR3: TGTGCCAGCACCATAGCGGGAGGGCAAGATACGCAGTATTTT. Encoded protein: CASTIAGGQDTQYF. Full variable domain (missing parts from reference TRBV7-9 and TRBJ2-3): DTGVSQNPRHKITKRGQNVTFRCDPISEHNRLYWYRQTLGQGPEFLTYFQNEAQLEKSRLLSDRFSAERPKGSFSTLEIQRTEQGDSAMYLCASTIAGGQDTQYFGPGTRLTVL.